The present entry profiles one T cell receptor beta chain with its context. The antigen is undetermined. The data stem from a study of OX40 agonist ivuxolimab in advanced cancers. Study-wide background: Dose-escalation patients suffered from hepatocellular carcinoma, melanoma, renal cell or head and neck cancer. Findings and limits, study-wide: At 0.1 to 3.0 mg/kg and by week 6, clonal expansion occurred in CD4+ and CD8+ blood T cells. Normalized T-cell clonal expansion was also low in a subset of nonresponders.

Generated by immunoSEQ multiplex PCR, the TCRdb table keeps only in-frame clones and is missing some. The sample has about 100,000 clones, 91% seen once. The V end lost 2 bases, the J end lost 4 bases, and 14 bases lay between the germline ends. CDR1 and CDR2 from the germline V gene are SGHTA and FQGNSA. The CDR3 runs to 15 residues. Sequenced here: CD4+ or CD8+ T cells sorted from blood, sampled in a trial of the OX40 agonist ivuxolimab. The TCR was taken from an adult with an advanced solid tumor such as melanoma, head and neck, liver or kidney cancer. J is TRBJ1-2 and V is TRBV7-2; D remains unclear. CDR3 in amino acids: CASSLSPGTAYGYTF. The DNA for the CDR3 is TGTGCCAGCAGCTTATCGCCGGGCACCGCCTATGGCTACACCTTC.